Detailed here is one T cell receptor beta chain. Its antigen is as yet unknown. The data stem from a study of high-grade serous ovarian cancer treatment subgroups. The study, taken as a whole, reports: These tumor repertoires lack spatial information from bulk sequencing.

The repertoire was sequenced with immunoSEQ multiplex PCR; TCRdb's copy has only in-frame clones and lacks some. The table has 5,000 or so clones, more than 60% seen once. This CDR3 region has 15 residues. From germline, CDR1 is SGDLS and CDR2 YYNGEE. V lost 0 bases and J lost 4; bases outside the gene matches: 3. Tumor tissue was taken before any definitive surgery or chemotherapy was given. The TCR comes from a human donor with high-grade serous ovarian cancer. Material: tumor tissue. The gene calls are TRBV9 and TRBJ2-3; 9 nucleotides match TRBD2. The CDR3 loop is CASSVGRGGADTQYF. For the CDR3, the DNA is TGTGCCAGCAGCGTAGGTCGCGGGGGGGCAGATACGCAGTATTTT.